This paragraph covers one TCR beta chain sequence. What it binds is unknown. This record comes from a study of graft-versus-host responses after intestinal transplantation. Looking at the study overall: Transplantation in recipients was multivisceral, liver-intestinal, or isolated intestinal. Study outcomes and limitations: The presence of high graft-versus-host to host-versus-graft clonal ratios in allografts characterized patients with graft-donor T cell macrochimerism.

Here immunoSEQ multiplex PCR was the method, and the copy in TCRdb shows in-frame clones only, minus some. Of tens of thousands of clones in the sample, almost 95% were seen once. V dropped 3 bases and J dropped 3 bases, with 5 bases sitting between them. The CDR3 length is 13 residues. The V gene's germline CDR1 is PRHDT and CDR2 FYEKMQ (reference sequence). The receptor comes from a human donor who was the organ donor for an intestinal transplant. J is TRBJ2-2 and V is TRBV13, with unresolved D. The source was unstimulated CD4+ T cells sorted from spleen or lymph node cells, collected before transplant. In nucleotides, the CDR3 is TGTGCCAGCAGCTTCCGGTACACCGGGGAGCTGTTTTTT. It yields the protein CASSFRYTGELFF.